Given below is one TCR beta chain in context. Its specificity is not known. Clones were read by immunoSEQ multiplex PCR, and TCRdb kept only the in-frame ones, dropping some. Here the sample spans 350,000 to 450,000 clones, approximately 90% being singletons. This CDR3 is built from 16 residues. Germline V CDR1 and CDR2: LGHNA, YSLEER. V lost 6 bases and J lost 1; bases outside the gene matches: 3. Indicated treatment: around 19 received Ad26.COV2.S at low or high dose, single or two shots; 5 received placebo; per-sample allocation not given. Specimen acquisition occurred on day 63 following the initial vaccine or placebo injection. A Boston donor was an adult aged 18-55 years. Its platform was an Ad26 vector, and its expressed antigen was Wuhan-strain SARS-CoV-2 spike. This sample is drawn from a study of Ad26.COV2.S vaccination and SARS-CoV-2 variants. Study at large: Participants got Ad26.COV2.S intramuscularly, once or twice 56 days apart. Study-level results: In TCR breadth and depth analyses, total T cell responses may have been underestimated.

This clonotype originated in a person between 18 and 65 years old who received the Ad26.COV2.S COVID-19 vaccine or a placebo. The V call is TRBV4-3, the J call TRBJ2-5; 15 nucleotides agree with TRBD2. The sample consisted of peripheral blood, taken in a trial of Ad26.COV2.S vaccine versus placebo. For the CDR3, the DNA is TGCGCCAGCAGTGGGACTAGCGGGGGGACCCAAGAGACCCAGTACTTC. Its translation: CASSGTSGGTQETQYF.